Below, 18 T cell receptor beta chains from the same sample are listed, as sequenced in a study of T cell repertoires in cytomegalovirus infection. Their target antigens are unknown. TCRdb re-derived calls from the reads in MiXCR, one entry per CDR3 protein. The table records approximately 770,000 distinct CDR3 sequences, 25% to 35% of them present only once. The source was cultured CD8+ T cells from PBMCs, collected from culture after CMV antigen stimulation. These receptors came from a human donor in good health (CMV status not recorded). Some clones in this sample may be carry-over from other donors' samples.

The genes are TRBV23-1 and TRBJ1-4; D remains ambiguous. TRBV23-1 is filed as an ORF, its function uncertain. This CDR3 region has 15 residues. The V gene lost 0 bases and the J gene lost 4 bases, with 9 bases spanning the gap. CDR3 DNA sequence: TGCGCCAGCAGTCAATCGAACAGCCTTAATGAAAAACTGTTTTTT. Translation gives CASSQSNSLNEKLFF.

This chain uses TRBV12-3 or TRBV12-4 with TRBJ1-2; 10 bases map to TRBD1. Trimming at V came to 4 bases and at J to 0 bases, leaving 8 bases not matched to a gene. There are 17 residues in the CDR3. The CDR3 reads CASSSLDRGTTNYGYTF. The CDR3 region has the DNA TGTGCCAGCAGTTCCCTGGACAGGGGGACTACTAACTATGGCTACACCTTC.

This clonotype showed up many times. The chain is built from TRBV4-1 and TRBJ1-1; 9 bases line up with TRBD1. Losses at the gene ends were 3 bases for V and 4 bases for J; bases not matched to a gene: 0. CDR3 length: 13 amino acids. The germline V gene encodes CDR1 MGHRA and CDR2 YSYEKL. CDR3 loop: CASSQGQGTEAFF. The DNA of the CDR3 is TGCGCCAGCAGCCAGGGACAGGGCACTGAAGCTTTCTTT.

This clonotype has a handful of counts. The chain employs TRBV6-5 and TRBJ2-5, with a tentative D call TRBD1 (5 bases). The CDR3 consists of 14 residues. The germline gives CDR1 MNHEY, CDR2 SVGAGI. Trimming removed 4 bases at V and 2 bases at J, with 11 bases between. The CDR3 loop is CASSSDTEQETQYF. The CDR3 bases are TGTGCCAGCAGTTCGGACACGGAACAAGAGACCCAGTACTTC.

The V gene is TRBV5-1, the J gene TRBJ2-3, with unresolved D. The CDR3 spans 16 residues. Germline CDR1 reads SGHRS; CDR2 reads YFSETQ. V was clipped by 0 bases and J by 4 bases, with 15 bases between them. The CDR3 DNA sequence: TGCGCCAGCAGCTTGGATCAGAGCATCCTTCCAGATACGCAGTATTTT. Protein product: CASSLDQSILPDTQYF. The full variable domain, rest sourced from reference TRBV5-1 and TRBJ2-3, is KAGVTQTPRYLIKTRGQQVTLSCSPISGHRSVSWYQQTPGQGLQFLFEYFSETQRNKGNFPGRFSGRQFSNSRSEMNVSTLELGDSALYLCASSLDQSILPDTQYFGPGTRLTVL.

V gene TRBV4-3 combines with J gene TRBJ1-2, with 7 bases lining up with TRBD1. The V gene's germline CDR1 is LGHNA and CDR2 YSLEER. The CDR3 spans 15 residues. The J segment lost 5 bases and the V segment lost 2 bases, leaving 8 bases of the junction unmatched. CDR3 protein: CASSQLNRGRYGYTF. The CDR3 coding sequence is TGCGCCAGCAGCCAATTAAACAGGGGCAGGTATGGCTACACCTTC.

At least ten counts were recorded for this clonotype. The chain joins TRBV7-9 to TRBJ2-3; D gene uncertain. Germline V gene data show CDR1 as SEHNR and CDR2 as FQNEAQ (reference sequence). The V gene lost 5 bases and the J gene lost 3 bases, with 3 bases spanning the gap. This CDR3 contains 11 residues. The CDR3 sequence is CASSATDTQYF. The DNA of the CDR3 is TGTGCCAGCAGCGCAACAGATACGCAGTATTTT.

This clonotype turned up a few times. V is TRBV7-9 and J is TRBJ1-2, with TRBD1 as a possible D gene (5 bases). The CDR3 length is 13 residues. The V gene lost 3 bases and the J gene lost 4 bases, with 9 bases spanning the gap. Germline CDR1 is SEHNR and CDR2 is FQNEAQ (reference sequence). Here the CDR3 reads CASSFQGTYGYTF. CDR3 sequence (DNA): TGTGCCAGCAGCTTTCAGGGAACCTATGGCTACACCTTC.

About this clonotype: An end of the junction does not agree with germline; a read error may underlie this. This chain connects TRBV4-1 to TRBJ2-1, with 10 nucleotides matching TRBD2. Germline-derived CDR1 and CDR2 are MGHRA and YSYEKL. This CDR3 spans 17 amino acids. CDR3 bases: TGTGCCAGCAACAAGAACCTCGGACTAGCGGCGGACAATGAGCAGTTCTTC. It yields the protein CASNKNLGLAADNEQFF.

The V and J genes are TRBV20-1 and TRBJ1-2; the D gene is possibly TRBD1 (6 bases). The CDR3 runs to 15 residues. CDR1 and CDR2 (germline): DFQATT, SNEGSKA (reference sequence). V lost 2 bases, J lost 2 bases, and 15 bases lay in between. CDR3 DNA: TGCAGTGCTAGAACGGACAGACGACAGAACTATGGCTACACCTTC. This gives the protein CSARTDRRQNYGYTF.

The chain couples TRBV27 to TRBJ2-7; TRBD2 is a possible D gene (6 bases). Looked up from germline, CDR1 is MNHEY and CDR2 is SMNVEV (reference sequence). Trimming left V 6 bases short and J 7 bases short, with 16 bases between. The length of the CDR3 is 13 residues. In DNA form, the CDR3 reads TGTGCCAGCAGCTGGGGACGGGAGAAGGAGCAGTACTTC. It encodes CASSWGREKEQYF.

Comment on this clonotype: A much larger clone is a single base away; this may be a read error. The chain has TRBV7-4 and TRBJ2-4; 7 bases fit TRBD2. CDR1 and CDR2 from the germline V gene are SGHVT and SQSDAQ. This CDR3 region has 16 residues. The CDR3 sequence is CANSFPSGNSKNIQYF. The CDR3 DNA sequence: TGTGCCAACAGCTTCCCGAGCGGGAATTCCAAAAACATTCAGTACTTC.

The chain recombines TRBV14 with TRBJ1-1; 8 nucleotides match TRBD1. V shed 6 bases, J shed 5 bases, and the junction held 8 bases outside the gene matches. Germline V CDR1 and CDR2: SGHDN, FVKESK. The CDR3 has 14 amino acids. CDR3 sequence (DNA): TGTGCCAGCAGACTGACAGGGGTAGGGACTGAAGCTTTCTTT. Residues: CASRLTGVGTEAFF.

The rearrangement uses TRBV7-2 and TRBJ2-5; D ambiguous. The CDR3 loop spans 15 amino acids. Trimming shortened V by 1 base and J by 5 bases, and 14 bases separated the two germline ends. The germline V gene encodes CDR1 SGHTA and CDR2 FQGNSA. CDR3 region: CASSLGGRLGETQYF. CDR3 coding DNA: TGTGCCAGCAGCTTAGGTGGCAGGTTGGGCGAGACCCAGTACTTC.

The rearrangement links TRBV19 to TRBJ2-1; 10 bases are a match to TRBD2. V shed 1 base and J 7 bases; nucleotides not matched to a gene: 13. Germline assignment: CDR1 LNHDA and CDR2 SQIVND (reference sequence). This CDR3 has 18 amino acids. The CDR3 here is CASSIVWASGGLGNEQFF. The CDR3 DNA follows: TGTGCCAGTAGTATAGTTTGGGCTAGCGGGGGCCTGGGGAATGAGCAGTTCTTC.

A single count supports this clonotype. The genes are TRBV27 and TRBJ2-5; D remains unclear. Trimming took 5 bases from V and 7 from J, leaving 14 bases between them. Looked up from germline, CDR1 is MNHEY and CDR2 is SMNVEV (reference sequence). The CDR3 loop spans 13 amino acids. DNA of the CDR3: TGTGCCAGCAGTGAGTCCAGCCTTGGGACCCAGTACTTC. It encodes CASSESSLGTQYF.

The chain is built from TRBV20-1 and TRBJ1-5; 9 positions match TRBD1. Germline assignment: CDR1 DFQATT and CDR2 SNEGSKA (reference sequence). The CDR3 has 15 amino acids. V was pared by 6 bases and J by 1 base, with 7 bases of the junction left unmatched. CDR3 bases: TGCAGTGCCCCCGGACAGGGGTCGAGCAATCAGCCCCAGCATTTT. Its protein product is CSAPGQGSSNQPQHF.

The rearrangement uses TRBV19 and TRBJ1-2, with D unresolved. The V and J ends lost 3 bases and 0 bases respectively, with 11 bases between them. CDR3 length: 15 residues. CDR1 and CDR2 (germline): LNHDA, SQIVND (reference sequence). CDR3: CASSIEILTNYGYTF. The CDR3 bases are TGTGCCAGTAGTATCGAAATACTTACTAACTATGGCTACACCTTC. The whole variable domain, filled in from reference TRBV19 and TRBJ1-2, reads DGGITQSPKYLFRKEGQNVTLSCEQNLNHDAMYWYRQDPGQGLRLIYYSQIVNDFQKGDIAEGYSVSREKKESFPLTVTSAQKNPTAFYLCASSIEILTNYGYTFGSGTRLTVV.